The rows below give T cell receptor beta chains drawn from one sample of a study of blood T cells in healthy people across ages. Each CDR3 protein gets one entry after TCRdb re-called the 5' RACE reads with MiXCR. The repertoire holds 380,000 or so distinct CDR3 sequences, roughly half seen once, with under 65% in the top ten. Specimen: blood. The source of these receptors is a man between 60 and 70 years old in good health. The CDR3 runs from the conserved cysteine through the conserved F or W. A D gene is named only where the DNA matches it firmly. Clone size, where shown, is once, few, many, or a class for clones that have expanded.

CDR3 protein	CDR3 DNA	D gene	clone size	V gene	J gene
CSASKGTLGTGELFF	TGCAGTGCTAGTAAGGGGACCCTAGGCACCGGGGAGCTGTTTTTT	-	-	TRBV20-1	TRBJ2-2
CSADPAGVGYGYTF	TGCAGTGCCGATCCGGCAGGGGTGGGCTATGGCTACACCTTC	-	-	TRBV20-1	TRBJ1-2
CSVATGDSNQPQHF	TGCAGCGTCGCGACAGGGGATAGCAATCAGCCCCAGCATTTT	TRBD1	few	TRBV29-1	TRBJ1-5
CASSSSQRGGRETQYF	TGTGCCAGCAGCTCAAGTCAGCGGGGGGGCCGAGAGACCCAGTACTTC	TRBD2	-	TRBV5-4	TRBJ2-5
CASSAGTSGTEQYF	TGTGCCAGCAGCGCCGGGACTAGCGGGACCGAGCAGTACTTC	TRBD2	-	TRBV7-2	TRBJ2-7
CASSQEFAGGDEQYF	TGTGCCAGCAGCCAAGAGTTCGCGGGAGGTGACGAGCAGTACTTC	TRBD2	few	TRBV3-1	TRBJ2-7
CASSSPGQGDIEQFF	TGTGCCAGCAGTTCCCCGGGACAGGGCGACATTGAGCAGTTCTTC	TRBD1	few	TRBV6-2/TRBV6-3	TRBJ2-1
CSARAPGTDNSPLHF	TGCAGTGCAAGAGCCCCCGGGACTGATAATTCACCCCTCCACTTT	-	-	TRBV20-1	TRBJ1-6
CASSSPGTSGSSPQYF	TGTGCCAGCAGCAGCCCTGGGACTAGCGGGAGTAGTCCGCAGTATTTT	TRBD2	-	TRBV28	TRBJ2-3
CSAPKGGEETQYF	TGCAGTGCGCCCAAAGGGGGCGAGGAGACCCAGTACTTC	TRBD1	few	TRBV20-1	TRBJ2-5
CSARGRAGGNHEQYF	TGCAGTGCTAGAGGCCGGGCCGGAGGAAACCACGAGCAGTACTTC	-	-	TRBV20-1	TRBJ2-7
CASSLSWLAVYEQYF	TGTGCCAGCAGTTTATCGTGGCTAGCGGTGTATGAGCAGTACTTC	TRBD2	few	TRBV27	TRBJ2-5
CASSPGSLGRQETQYF	TGCGCCAGCAGCCCAGGGTCCCTTGGGAGGCAAGAGACCCAGTACTTC	-	once	TRBV4-1	TRBJ2-5
CASRDRAKNIQYF	TGTGCCAGCAGGGACAGGGCCAAAAACATTCAGTACTTC	TRBD1	-	TRBV6-5	TRBJ2-4
CASSLGPERSEAFF	TGCGCCAGCAGCTTGGGTCCAGAGAGGTCTGAAGCTTTCTTT	-	-	TRBV5-1	TRBJ1-1
CASSEYNPPWGLGEKLFF	TGTGCCAGCAGTGAATATAATCCACCGTGGGGATTGGGAGAAAAACTGTTTTTT	-	-	TRBV25-1	TRBJ1-4
CSALTGSSYNEQFF	TGCAGCGCTCTGACAGGGAGCTCCTACAATGAGCAGTTCTTC	TRBD1	few	TRBV29-1	TRBJ2-1
CASSPPGVRNTEAFF	TGTGCCAGCTCACCGCCCGGGGTTAGGAACACTGAAGCTTTCTTT	-	-	TRBV18	TRBJ1-1
CASSQWGGGPIGDTQYF	TGTGCCAGCAGCCAATGGGGCGGGGGGCCGATCGGTGATACGCAGTATTTT	TRBD2	-	TRBV4-2	TRBJ2-3
CSAQGGVATNEKLFF	TGCAGTGCCCAGGGGGGGGTTGCAACTAATGAAAAACTGTTTTTT	TRBD1	many	TRBV20-1	TRBJ1-4
CASSPDSTSTGYTF	TGTGCCAGCAGCCCGGACAGTACTTCGACTGGCTACACCTTC	-	once	TRBV3-1	TRBJ1-2
CSARDTASLRSEQYF	TGCAGTGCTAGAGATACTGCGAGCCTCAGGTCCGAGCAGTACTTC	-	once	TRBV20-1	TRBJ2-7
CASSLAAQLDEQFF	TGCGCCAGCAGCTTGGCGGCACAGTTGGATGAGCAGTTCTTC	-	many	TRBV5-1	TRBJ2-1